The next 14 T cell receptor beta chains were all read from a single sample in a study of CD8+ T cells in alopecia areata. After isolation, RNA underwent reverse transcription to generate cDNA as the sequencing template. Assay used: immunoSEQ multiplex PCR; TCRdb lists only in-frame clones, some missing. This table has over 95,000 clones, 35% to 45% appearing once. The sequencing input was CD4+ T cells sorted from blood. The receptor source for this set is a human donor with alopecia areata.

This chain joins TRBV29-1 and TRBJ2-7; D could derive from TRBD1 or TRBD2 (7 bases each). The CDR3 contains 13 residues. Trimming removed 0 bases at V and 9 bases at J, with 15 bases between. Germline CDR1 SQVTM, CDR2 ANQGSEA. The CDR3 bases are TGCAGCGTTGAAGACGGGGGGAGGGGGCTGCAGTACTTC. Protein: CSVEDGGRGLQYF.

This clone was counted between two and nine times. The DNA for the CDR3 is TGTGCCAGCCGGGATAGCGGGAGGTCTGAGCAGTTCTTC. This sequence encodes CASRDSGRSEQFF. The V and J genes are TRBV27 and TRBJ2-1; 10 nucleotides agree with TRBD2. With 8 bases clipped from V and 9 bases from J, the junction kept 7 bases outside the gene matches. Germline V gene lookup returns CDR1 MNHEY and CDR2 SMNVEV (reference sequence). This CDR3 has 13 residues.

This clone was seen more than once but under ten times. The chain is built from TRBV19 and TRBJ2-7; tentatively, D is TRBD1 (5 bases). Per germline, CDR1 LNHDA and CDR2 SQIVND (reference sequence). The V gene lost 8 bases and the J gene lost 0 bases, with 11 bases spanning the gap. This CDR3 comprises 13 residues. Here the CDR3 reads CASRYRNSYEQYF. As DNA, the CDR3 is TGTGCCAGTCGTTACAGGAACTCCTACGAGCAGTACTTC.

The V gene is TRBV18, the J gene TRBJ2-2; no definite D call. V gave up 3 bases and J gave up 4 bases, with 6 bases separating them. Germline loops: CDR1 KGHSH, CDR2 LQKENI. The CDR3 loop spans 13 amino acids. Here the CDR3 DNA reads TGTGCCAGCTCACCGCAGTCCACCGGGGAGCTGTTTTTT. It is translated as CASSPQSTGELFF.

This clone was detected a few times. The chain links TRBV7-9 to TRBJ2-3, with D uncertain. Trimming stripped 0 bases from V and 0 bases from J, with 13 bases between. CDR1 is SEHNR, CDR2 FQNEAQ, per germline (reference sequence). The CDR3 contains 17 residues. The CDR3 DNA sequence: TGTGCCAGCAGCTTAGCGAATACAGCTTCTAGCACAGATACGCAGTATTTT. Translation: CASSLANTASSTDTQYF.

This clone was counted a few times. The rearrangement joins TRBV7-8 to TRBJ2-7, with 7 positions matching TRBD2. V trimming: 1 base; J trimming: 6 bases; junction bases outside the gene matches: 6. Germline assignment: CDR1 SGHVS and CDR2 FQNEAQ. This CDR3 is built from 14 residues. DNA of the CDR3: TGTGCCAGCAGCTTAGTTGGTAGCGGGTTCGAGCAGTACTTC. Amino acids: CASSLVGSGFEQYF. The whole variable domain, remainder taken from reference TRBV7-8 and TRBJ2-7, is GAGVSQSPRYKVAKRGQDVALRCDPISGHVSLFWYQQALGQGPEFLTYFQNEAQLDKSGLPSDRFFAERPEGSVSTLKIQRTQQEDSAVYLCASSLVGSGFEQYFGPGTRLTVT.

This chain joins TRBV7-2 and TRBJ1-2; D unclear. V shed 1 base and J shed 3 bases, with 9 bases lying between them. Germline CDR1 and CDR2: SGHTA and FQGNSA. This CDR3 comprises 14 residues. The DNA for the CDR3 is TGTGCCAGCAGCTTAGGGGGTTTTTACTATGGCTACACCTTC. Protein product: CASSLGGFYYGYTF.

The chain combines TRBV7-8 with TRBJ1-2; D ambiguous. V was trimmed by 5 bases and J by 1 base, leaving 17 bases between them. This CDR3 has 16 residues. Germline V lookup: CDR1 SGHVS, CDR2 FQNEAQ. The CDR3: CASSPGDGVFNYGYTF. In DNA form, the CDR3 reads TGTGCCAGCAGCCCCGGAGACGGAGTATTTAACTATGGCTACACCTTC.

V is TRBV7-2 and J is TRBJ2-7; possibly TRBD2 for D (5 bases). Germline V gene data show CDR1 as SGHTA and CDR2 as FQGNSA. The CDR3 runs 15 residues. V was cut by 4 bases and J by 3 bases, with 16 bases left in between. CDR3 nucleotide sequence: TGTGCCAGCAGCTCAGACTGGACTGCGTACTACGAGCAGTACTTC. Residues: CASSSDWTAYYEQYF.

A few counts support this clone. The J gene is TRBJ2-7, the V gene TRBV30; maybe TRBD2 (6 bases). The length of the CDR3 is 15 residues. Trimming took off 2 bases at V and 6 bases at J, with 20 bases between the two ends. The germline CDR1 and CDR2 sequences are GTSNPN and SVGIG (reference sequence). This CDR3 is CAWSTRGVAVSEQYF. The DNA for the CDR3 is TGTGCCTGGAGTACAAGGGGAGTAGCGGTAAGCGAGCAGTACTTC. Full variable domain (outside the CDR3, taken from reference TRBV30 and TRBJ2-7): SQTIHQWPATLVQPVGSPLSLECTVEGTSNPNLYWYRQAAGRGLQLLFYSVGIGQISSEVPQNLSASRPQDRQFILSSKKLLLSDSGFYLCAWSTRGVAVSEQYFGPGTRLTVT.

The chain couples TRBV29-1 to TRBJ1-2; 7 bases line up with TRBD1. Germline-derived CDR1 and CDR2 are SQVTM and ANQGSEA. This CDR3 comprises 12 residues. V was clipped by 3 bases and J by 6 bases; unmatched bases: 4. CDR3 nucleotide sequence: TGCAGCGTTGACGGGGACAGCCATGGCTACACCTTC. Its translation: CSVDGDSHGYTF.

The sample holds a few counts of this clone. The V gene is TRBV7-9, the J gene TRBJ2-5; a possible D gene is TRBD1 (6 bases). The germline CDR1 and CDR2 sequences are SEHNR and FQNEAQ (reference sequence). This CDR3 contains 15 residues. The ends were cut back, 3 bases at V and 2 bases at J, with 13 bases in the middle. The CDR3 DNA reads TGTGCCAGCAGCTTCTATACAGGGTGGCAAGAGACCCAGTACTTC. Translated: CASSFYTGWQETQYF. Together with reference TRBV7-9 and TRBJ2-5, the CDR3 gives the full variable domain: DTGVSQNPRHKITKRGQNVTFRCDPISEHNRLYWYRQTLGQGPEFLTYFQNEAQLEKSRLLSDRFSAERPKGSFSTLEIQRTEQGDSAMYLCASSFYTGWQETQYFGPGTRLLVL.

The chain links TRBV6-1 to TRBJ1-1; 10 bases map to TRBD1. Germline CDR1 and CDR2: MNHNS and SASEGT. The CDR3 loop spans 16 amino acids. Trimming took 3 bases from V and 5 from J; bases not matched to a gene: 9. CDR3 sequence: CASSEYADRGRTEAFF. For the CDR3, the DNA is TGTGCCAGCAGTGAGTATGCTGACAGGGGGCGGACTGAAGCTTTCTTT.

This chain links TRBV29-1 with TRBJ1-4, with 8 bases lining up with TRBD1. The J segment lost 3 bases and the V segment lost 4 bases, leaving 7 bases of the junction unmatched. The CDR3 spans 15 residues. CDR1 and CDR2 from the germline V gene are SQVTM and ANQGSEA. CDR3 in amino acids: CSVVSGGRSNEKLFF. The CDR3 region has the DNA TGCAGCGTTGTATCAGGGGGCAGATCTAATGAAAAACTGTTTTTT.